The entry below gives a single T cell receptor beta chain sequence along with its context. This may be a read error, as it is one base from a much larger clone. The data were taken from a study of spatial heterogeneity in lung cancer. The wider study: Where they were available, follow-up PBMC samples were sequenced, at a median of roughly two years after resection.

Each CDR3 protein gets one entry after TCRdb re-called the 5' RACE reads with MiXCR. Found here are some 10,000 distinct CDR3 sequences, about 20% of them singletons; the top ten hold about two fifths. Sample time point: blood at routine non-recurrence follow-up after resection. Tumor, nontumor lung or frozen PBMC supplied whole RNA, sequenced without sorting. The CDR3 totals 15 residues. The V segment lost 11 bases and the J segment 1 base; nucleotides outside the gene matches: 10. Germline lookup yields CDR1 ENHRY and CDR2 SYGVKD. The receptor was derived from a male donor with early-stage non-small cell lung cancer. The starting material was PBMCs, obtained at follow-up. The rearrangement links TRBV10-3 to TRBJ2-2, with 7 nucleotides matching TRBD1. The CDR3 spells CAAQPGQRNTGELFF. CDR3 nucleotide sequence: TGTGCCGCGCAACCGGGACAGAGGAACACCGGGGAGCTGTTTTTT.